The clone carrying this T cell receptor (beta chain) was detected once. The antigen is unknown. Other DNA sequences in the sample encode the same CDR3. This sample stems from a study of cytomegalovirus exposure and HLA in healthy donors. Background on the study: From around 180 million T cells, an earlier analysis saw under 140 million unique TCR beta sequences.

PCR used 60 Vbeta primers and 13 Jbeta primers. The data were produced by immunoSEQ multiplex PCR, yet TCRdb's version contains in-frame clones alone and is incomplete. Of 150,000 to 200,000 clones listed, about four fifths are singletons. The V gene's germline CDR1 is SEHNR and CDR2 FQNEAQ (reference sequence). The CDR3 is 13 amino acids. V was cut by 0 bases and J by 6 bases, with 5 bases left in between. Study conclusions and caveats: Later, an analysis found that common viral pathogens appeared to be linked with several of the most significant clusters. Rarity marked most TCR sequences, yet some public TCRs occurred in many donors. The authors later linked a missense DCLRE1C variant to TCR beta V- and J-gene trimming.

Sequences were obtained from PBMCs. The sequence derives from a woman aged 50 to 60 in good health and CMV-seronegative. V is TRBV7-9 and J is TRBJ2-2; a weak D match, TRBD1 (5 bases). The CDR3 loop is CASSLAGAGELFF. CDR3 DNA sequence: TGTGCCAGCAGCTTAGCAGGGGCCGGGGAGCTGTTTTTT.